These 30 T cell receptor beta chains were sequenced from one sample in a study of technical replicates of blood from a handful of donors. Sequenced by immunoSEQ multiplex PCR; TCRdb stores in-frame clones only, minus some. This table holds roughly 70,000 clones, roughly 92% found once. Sample: PBMCs. Receptor source: a human donor in good health. Some clones in this sample may be carry-over from other donors' samples.

The rearrangement uses TRBV5-1 and TRBJ2-7; TRBD2 matches 7 bases. Germline V gene lookup returns CDR1 SGHRS and CDR2 YFSETQ. V shed 4 bases and J 6 bases; nucleotides not matched to a gene: 13. This CDR3 is built from 15 residues. CDR3 nucleotide sequence: TGCGCCAGCAGCAAGGAAGCCGGGACTACTGGCGAGCAGTACTTC. This sequence encodes CASSKEAGTTGEQYF. The entire variable domain, with the rest obtained from reference TRBV5-1 and TRBJ2-7, is as follows: KAGVTQTPRYLIKTRGQQVTLSCSPISGHRSVSWYQQTPGQGLQFLFEYFSETQRNKGNFPGRFSGRQFSNSRSEMNVSTLELGDSALYLCASSKEAGTTGEQYFGPGTRLTVT.

This clone occurred once. The chain links TRBV19 to TRBJ2-7; TRBD1 matches at 8 bases. The V gene's germline CDR1 is LNHDA and CDR2 SQIVND (reference sequence). This CDR3 region has 14 residues. With V trimmed by 2 bases and J by 4 bases, 4 bases remained unmatched. This CDR3 reads CASSIRTGRYEQYF. CDR3 in DNA: TGTGCCAGTAGTATACGGACAGGGAGGTACGAGCAGTACTTC.

The rearrangement uses TRBV12-2 and TRBJ1-1; the table assigns TRBD1, which was not confirmed against the DNA. TRBV12-2 is marked as a pseudogene. This CDR3 comprises 22 residues. CDR3 amino acids: CASRLRIRTSNPDRFMNTEAFF. The DNA for the CDR3 is TGTGCAAGTCGCTTAAGGATCCGGACCTCGAACCCTGACAGATTCATGAACACTGAAGCTTTCTTT.

This rearrangement joins TRBV30 to TRBJ2-7; 9 bases are shared with TRBD1. This CDR3 contains 14 residues. Trimming removed 1 base from V and 5 bases from J; junction bases left unmatched: 6. Germline CDR1 and CDR2: GTSNPN and SVGIG (reference sequence). The CDR3 spells CAWSAGQGYHEQYF. The CDR3 DNA reads as TGTGCCTGGAGTGCGGGACAGGGTTACCACGAGCAGTACTTC.

This clone was observed a few times. V usage is TRBV5-4 and J usage is TRBJ2-1, with 14 nucleotides matching TRBD2. Germline V gene lookup returns CDR1 SGHNT and CDR2 YYREEE (reference sequence). The V and J ends lost 4 bases and 9 bases, in that order; junction bases with no gene match: 12. This CDR3 contains 17 residues. The CDR3 region is CASSPLPGLAGVIEQFF. In DNA, the CDR3 is TGTGCCAGCAGCCCCCTACCGGGACTAGCGGGGGTTATTGAGCAGTTCTTC.

This clone was detected a few times. The chain links TRBV12-5 to TRBJ1-2, with 8 bases lining up with TRBD1. This CDR3 spans 12 amino acids. V shed 5 bases, J shed 13 bases, and the junction held 9 bases outside the gene matches. The germline CDR1 and CDR2 sequences are LGHNT and FRNRAP. CDR3 nucleotide sequence: TGTGCTAGTGGTCTCGGACAGGGCCGGGCCACCTTC. It codes for CASGLGQGRATF.

The chain is built from TRBV7-2 and TRBJ2-6, with no clear D. The germline CDR1 and CDR2 sequences are SGHTA and FQGNSA. Trimming took 5 bases from V and 0 from J, leaving 8 bases between them. The CDR3 totals 15 residues. The CDR3 sequence is CASSLTGSGANVLTF. The CDR3 DNA reads TGTGCCAGCAGCCTGACGGGCTCTGGGGCCAACGTCCTGACTTTC.

J is TRBJ2-7 and V is TRBV10-1, with 15 bases identical to TRBD2. The trim removed 9 bases at V and 4 bases at J, leaving 22 bases unmatched. The CDR3 consists of 20 residues. Germline V gene lookup returns CDR1 WNHNN and CDR2 SYGVQD (reference sequence). In DNA form, the CDR3 reads TGCGCCAGTCCTTCCCTTAAGGCCAGGACTAGCGGGGGGGCCGGATACGAGCAGTACTTC. It yields the protein CASPSLKARTSGGAGYEQYF.

The chain carries TRBV5-4 and TRBJ1-1; no firm D call. Looked up from germline, CDR1 is SGHNT and CDR2 is YYREEE (reference sequence). V was clipped by 2 bases and J by 4 bases, with 12 bases between them. This CDR3 is built from 14 residues. The CDR3 DNA follows: TGTGCCAGCAGCTTTGGCATAGGGAGCACTGAAGCTTTCTTT. Residues: CASSFGIGSTEAFF.

CDR3 bases: TGTGCCAGCAGCTTAGGAGCCTCAAATGAGCAGTTCTTC. Its translation is CASSLGASNEQFF. The rearrangement links TRBV11-2 to TRBJ2-1, with D hard to call. Germline-derived CDR1 and CDR2 are SGHAT and FQNNGV. Trimming took off 1 base at V and 7 bases at J, with 8 bases between the two ends. The CDR3 covers 13 residues. The complete variable domain, with remaining parts taken from reference TRBV11-2 and TRBJ2-1, reads EAGVAQSPRYKIIEKRQSVAFWCNPISGHATLYWYQQILGQGPKLLIQFQNNGVVDDSQLPKDRFSAERLKGVDSTLKIQPAKLEDSAVYLCASSLGASNEQFFGPGTRLTVL.

This clone showed up just once. The chain combines TRBV6-1 with TRBJ2-7, with 9 bases fitting TRBD2. This CDR3 contains 15 residues. The germline CDR1 and CDR2 sequences are MNHNS and SASEGT. The junction had 6 bases not matched to a gene; V was cut back by 5 bases and J by 1 base. The CDR3 DNA reads TGTGCCAGCAGTCAGGGGCTAGCGGGGTCCTACGAGCAGTACTTC. This translates into CASSQGLAGSYEQYF.

This chain joins TRBV5-4 and TRBJ2-5; the match to TRBD2 covers 10 bases. CDR1 is SGHNT and CDR2 is YYREEE in the germline V gene (reference sequence). The V segment lost 4 bases and the J segment 5 bases; nucleotides outside the gene matches: 8. The CDR3 runs to 15 residues. CDR3 residues: CASSGPGLAKETQYF. Here the CDR3 DNA reads TGTGCCAGCAGCGGACCGGGACTAGCGAAGGAGACCCAGTACTTC.

This rearrangement joins TRBV7-2 to TRBJ2-1; maybe TRBD2 (5 bases). Trimming shortened V by 1 base and J by 2 bases, and 9 bases separated the two germline ends. CDR3 length: 15 amino acids. The germline CDR1 and CDR2 sequences are SGHTA and FQGNSA. The CDR3, as DNA: TGTGCCAGCAGCTTAGATCTAGCTACCTACAATGAGCAGTTCTTC. Its protein is CASSLDLATYNEQFF. The complete variable domain, with remaining parts taken from reference TRBV7-2 and TRBJ2-1, reads GAGVSQSPSNKVTEKGKDVELRCDPISGHTALYWYRQSLGQGLEFLIYFQGNSAPDKSGLPSDRFSAERTGGSVSTLTIQRTQQEDSAVYLCASSLDLATYNEQFFGPGTRLTVL.

The gene calls are TRBV5-4 and TRBJ2-5, with 14 bases fitting TRBD2. CDR1 and CDR2 from the germline V gene are SGHNT and YYREEE (reference sequence). The CDR3 contains 18 residues. V was pared by 4 bases and J by 1 base, with 9 bases of the junction left unmatched. CDR3 sequence (DNA): TGTGCCAGCAGCAGAGGGACTAGCGGGAGAGCCAGCCAAGAGACCCAGTACTTC. This translates into CASSRGTSGRASQETQYF.

This chain joins TRBV5-4 and TRBJ1-2; TRBD1 is a possible D gene (6 bases). The CDR3 spans 13 residues. Germline V gene lookup returns CDR1 SGHNT and CDR2 YYREEE (reference sequence). V was cut by 5 bases and J by 8 bases, with 16 bases left in between. Written as DNA, the CDR3 is TGTGCCAGCAGAGGTGGACAGTTCGGGGGCTACACCTTC. This encodes CASRGGQFGGYTF.

The chain carries TRBV18 and TRBJ2-2; D is undetermined. The length of the CDR3 is 15 residues. The germline CDR1 and CDR2 sequences are KGHSH and LQKENI. Trimming took off 6 bases at V and 0 bases at J, with 11 bases between the two ends. In DNA form, the CDR3 reads TGTGCCAGCTCCCCAAGCCCCGCGAACACCGGGGAGCTGTTTTTT. Translating it yields CASSPSPANTGELFF. Full variable domain (remainder filled in from reference TRBV18 and TRBJ2-2): NAGVMQNPRHLVRRRGQEARLRCSPMKGHSHVYWYRQLPEEGLKFMVYLQKENIIDESGMPKERFSAEFPKEGPSILRIQQVVRGDSAAYFCASSPSPANTGELFFGEGSRLTVL.

J is TRBJ1-4 and V is TRBV19; D is uncertain. The CDR3 length is 15 residues. The V end lost 3 bases, the J end lost 8 bases, and 16 bases lay between the germline ends. Germline loops: CDR1 LNHDA, CDR2 SQIVND (reference sequence). CDR3 sequence: CASSIGRLVQEKLFF. For the CDR3, the DNA is TGTGCCAGTAGTATTGGCAGGCTTGTACAAGAAAAACTGTTTTTT.

The chain couples TRBV7-2 to TRBJ2-3, with unresolved D. The CDR3 spans 16 residues. V was clipped by 5 bases and J by 1 base, with 16 bases between them. CDR1 is SGHTA and CDR2 is FQGNSA in the germline V gene. CDR3 sequence reads: CASSSSTTSRTDTQYF. CDR3 DNA: TGTGCCAGCAGCAGTTCTACCACCTCGCGCACAGATACGCAGTATTTT. Supplemented by reference TRBV7-2 and TRBJ2-3, the full variable domain reads GAGVSQSPSNKVTEKGKDVELRCDPISGHTALYWYRQSLGQGLEFLIYFQGNSAPDKSGLPSDRFSAERTGGSVSTLTIQRTQQEDSAVYLCASSSSTTSRTDTQYFGPGTRLTVL.

The V and J genes are TRBV6-1 and TRBJ1-2; tentative D call: TRBD1 (6 bases). The CDR3 runs 15 residues. In germline, CDR1 is MNHNS, CDR2 SASEGT. The V and J ends lost 1 base and 2 bases respectively, with 11 bases between them. Here the CDR3 DNA reads TGTGCCAGCAGTGAAGTCAGGGGCATCAACTATGGCTACACCTTC. It codes for CASSEVRGINYGYTF.

This chain links TRBV27 with TRBJ2-5, with D possibly TRBD1 on 6 matching bases. Between the trimmed V and J ends, which lost 1 base and 5 bases, there was a span of 11 bases. Germline CDR1 is MNHEY and CDR2 is SMNVEV (reference sequence). The CDR3 length is 14 residues. Here the CDR3 DNA reads TGTGCCAGCAGTTTATTAGGCCAGGGGGAGACCCAGTACTTC. Translated: CASSLLGQGETQYF.

The chain combines TRBV15 with TRBJ1-1, with D unresolved. CDR3 length equals 14 residues. CDR1 and CDR2 (germline): LNHNV, YYDKDF (reference sequence). Trimming removed 2 bases from V and 0 bases from J, with 7 bases in between. The CDR3, as DNA: TGTGCCACCAGCAGACACGCTATGAACACTGAAGCTTTCTTT. Translating it yields CATSRHAMNTEAFF.

The rearrangement joins TRBV6-6 to TRBJ2-2; TRBD2 matches at 14 bases. J lost 6 bases, V lost 5 bases, and 5 bases had no gene match. Germline lookup yields CDR1 MNHNY and CDR2 SVGAGI (reference sequence). The CDR3 has 16 residues. CDR3 loop: CASSKGLAGVPGELFF. CDR3 nucleotides: TGTGCCAGCAGTAAGGGACTAGCGGGAGTCCCCGGGGAGCTGTTTTTT.

The rearrangement joins TRBV5-1 to TRBJ2-1, with 10 bases aligning to TRBD2. After removal of 2 bases from V and 4 bases from J, the junction contained 3 bases not matched to a gene. This CDR3 has 15 residues. The germline gives CDR1 SGHRS, CDR2 YFSETQ. CDR3 nucleotides: TGCGCCAGCAGCTTACTAGCGGGGATGTACAATGAGCAGTTCTTC. Its protein product is CASSLLAGMYNEQFF.

This rearrangement joins TRBV27 to TRBJ2-1; perhaps TRBD2 as D (6 bases). CDR1 and CDR2 (germline): MNHEY, SMNVEV (reference sequence). V lost 7 bases to trimming and J lost 4 bases, with 20 bases between them. The length of the CDR3 is 16 residues. The CDR3 DNA is TGTGCCAGCAAAGTTCGCGGGGTACCCGCATACAATGAGCAGTTCTTC. The encoded protein is CASKVRGVPAYNEQFF.

The CDR3 spells CASSLTSRRDNEQFF. CDR3 sequence (DNA): TGTGCCAGCAGCTTGACTAGCCGAAGAGACAATGAGCAGTTCTTC. This chain uses TRBV7-3 with TRBJ2-1; 7 bases match TRBD2. After removal of 3 bases from V and 5 bases from J, the junction contained 7 bases not matched to a gene. This CDR3 has 15 residues. The germline CDR1 and CDR2 sequences are SGHTA and FQGTGA.

The chain employs TRBV27 and TRBJ1-1, with 8 nucleotides matching TRBD1. CDR3 length: 15 residues. V was clipped by 5 bases and J by 2 bases; unmatched bases: 7. The germline V gene encodes CDR1 MNHEY and CDR2 SMNVEV (reference sequence). Here the CDR3 DNA reads TGTGCCAGCAGTCCAAGGACAGGGAGTAACACTGAAGCTTTCTTT. Its protein is CASSPRTGSNTEAFF.

The chain uses TRBV5-4 and TRBJ2-3, with 7 bases matching TRBD2. V trimming: 1 base; J trimming: 3 bases; junction bases outside the gene matches: 2. Germline V gene data show CDR1 as SGHNT and CDR2 as YYREEE (reference sequence). This CDR3 region has 14 residues. DNA for the CDR3: TGTGCCAGCAGCTTGTCAGCGGGGACAGATACGCAGTATTTT. Translated: CASSLSAGTDTQYF.

This clone has just one count. The rearrangement uses TRBV4-3 and TRBJ1-1; D might be TRBD1 (5 bases). CDR3 length: 15 residues. Germline V gives CDR1 LGHNA, CDR2 YSLEER. The V end was cut by 0 bases, the J end by 0 bases, with 8 bases between. The CDR3 coding sequence is TGCGCCAGCAGCCAAGATAGGGACTTGAACACTGAAGCTTTCTTT. Amino acids: CASSQDRDLNTEAFF.

The chain has TRBV10-3 and TRBJ2-3; possibly TRBD1 for D (6 bases). The ends were cut back, 3 bases at V and 3 bases at J, with 13 bases in the middle. Germline CDR1 ENHRY, CDR2 SYGVKD. The CDR3 has 15 residues. This CDR3 is CAISDPTGMTDTQYF. In DNA, the CDR3 is TGTGCCATCAGTGACCCTACAGGGATGACAGATACGCAGTATTTT.

The rearrangement links TRBV11-3 to TRBJ2-5; 8 bases map to TRBD2. The CDR3 sequence is 15 residues long. With V trimmed by 2 bases and J by 5 bases, 7 bases remained unmatched. Per germline, CDR1 SGHNT and CDR2 YENEEA. The CDR3 region has the DNA TGTGCCAGCAGCTTATCGACGGGGGGGACTGAGACCCAGTACTTC. It encodes CASSLSTGGTETQYF.